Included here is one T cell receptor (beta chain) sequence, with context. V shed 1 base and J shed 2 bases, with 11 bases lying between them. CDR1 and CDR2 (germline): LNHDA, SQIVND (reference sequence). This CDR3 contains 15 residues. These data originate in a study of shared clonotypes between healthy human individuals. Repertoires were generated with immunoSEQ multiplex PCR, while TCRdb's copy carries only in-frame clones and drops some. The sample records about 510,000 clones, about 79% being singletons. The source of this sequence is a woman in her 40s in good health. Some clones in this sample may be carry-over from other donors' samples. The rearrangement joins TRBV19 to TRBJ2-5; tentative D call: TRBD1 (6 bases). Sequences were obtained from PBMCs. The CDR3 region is CASSIVRDKQETQYF. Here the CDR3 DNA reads TGTGCCAGTAGTATAGTCCGGGACAAACAAGAGACCCAGTACTTC.